This is a list of T cell receptor beta chains from one sample in a study of T cell responses to AZD1222 COVID-19 vaccine. Using immunoSEQ multiplex PCR, the repertoire was profiled, and TCRdb retains in-frame clones only, with some absent. The table includes some 110,000 clones, roughly nine tenths detected once. The sample was peripheral blood, taken 28 days after the second AZD1222 dose. The receptors originated from an adult who received the AZD1222 COVID-19 vaccine. Each CDR3 is given with its conserved first and last residue. D genes are given only for firm matches. Only some rows state a clone size, as once, few, many or a class for expanded clones.

D gene,clone size,J gene,V gene,CDR3 protein,CDR3 DNA
TRBD1,-,TRBJ1-2,TRBV7-9,CASSPLGGEAGYTF,TGTGCCAGCAGCCCCTTAGGGGGCGAGGCTGGCTACACCTTC
TRBD1,-,TRBJ1-4,TRBV9,CASSEGATNEKLFF,TGTGCCAGCAGCGAGGGGGCGACTAATGAAAAACTGTTTTTT
-,-,TRBJ1-2,TRBV3-1/TRBV3-2,CASSLQGGDYGYTF,TGTGCCAGCAGCCTCCAAGGGGGAGACTATGGCTACACCTTC
TRBD2,-,TRBJ2-3,TRBV19,CASSIGVASGNPRTQYF,TGTGCCAGTAGTATAGGGGTGGCTAGCGGGAACCCCCGAACGCAGTATTTT
-,-,TRBJ1-1,TRBV7-9,CASSSEAFF,TGTGCCAGCAGTAGCGAAGCTTTCTTT
-,-,TRBJ2-7,TRBV6-5,CASSTGTASYEQYF,TGTGCCAGCAGCACCGGGACGGCCTCCTACGAGCAGTACTTC
TRBD2,-,TRBJ2-7,TRBV10-2,CASMERTSGRFYEQYF,TGCGCCAGCATGGAGAGAACTAGCGGGAGGTTCTACGAGCAGTACTTC
-,-,TRBJ1-1,TRBV2,CASSDQGGTEAFF,TGTGCCAGCAGTGATCAGGGAGGGACTGAAGCTTTCTTT
-,-,TRBJ2-1,TRBV2,CASTGEPNEQFF,TGTGCCAGCACCGGGGAGCCCAATGAGCAGTTCTTC
-,-,TRBJ1-4,TRBV28,CASSPYGTIPRF,TGTGCCAGCAGTCCGTACGGGACAATCCCCCGTTTT
-,-,TRBJ2-7,TRBV15,CATSRPEIEQYF,TGTGCCACCAGCAGACCAGAAATCGAGCAGTACTTC
-,many,TRBJ1-2,TRBV4-2,CASSQVAGEEVYGYTF,TGTGCCAGCAGCCAAGTAGCGGGGGAGGAGGTTTATGGCTACACCTTC
-,-,TRBJ2-2,TRBV10-3,CAISVLGVTGELFF,TGTGCCATCAGTGTATTAGGGGTGACCGGGGAGCTGTTTTTT
TRBD1,-,TRBJ1-2,TRBV29-1,CSVMSGDRGLGYTF,TGCAGCGTTATGTCGGGAGACAGGGGGCTTGGCTACACCTTC
-,-,TRBJ2-2,TRBV4-1,CASSQGPSENTGELFF,TGCGCCAGCAGCCAAGGCCCTAGCGAGAACACCGGGGAGCTGTTTTTT
TRBD1,once,TRBJ2-5,TRBV7-8,CAGSRDSWYETQYF,TGTGCCGGGTCCCGGGACAGTTGGTACGAGACCCAGTACTTC
TRBD1,-,TRBJ2-1,TRBV13,CASSPLQGSYNEQFF,TGTGCCAGCAGCCCCCTACAGGGGTCCTACAATGAGCAGTTCTTC
TRBD1,-,TRBJ2-1,TRBV2,CASSERTGDLEQFF,TGTGCCAGCAGTGAAAGGACAGGGGACCTTGAGCAGTTCTTC
-,-,TRBJ1-5,TRBV3-1/TRBV3-2,CASSPGLPWGNQPQHF,TGTGCCAGCAGCCCCGGACTGCCATGGGGCAATCAGCCCCAGCATTTT
TRBD1,-,TRBJ1-1,TRBV4-2,CASSQGQGYTEAFF,TGTGCCAGCAGCCAAGGACAGGGGTACACTGAAGCTTTCTTT